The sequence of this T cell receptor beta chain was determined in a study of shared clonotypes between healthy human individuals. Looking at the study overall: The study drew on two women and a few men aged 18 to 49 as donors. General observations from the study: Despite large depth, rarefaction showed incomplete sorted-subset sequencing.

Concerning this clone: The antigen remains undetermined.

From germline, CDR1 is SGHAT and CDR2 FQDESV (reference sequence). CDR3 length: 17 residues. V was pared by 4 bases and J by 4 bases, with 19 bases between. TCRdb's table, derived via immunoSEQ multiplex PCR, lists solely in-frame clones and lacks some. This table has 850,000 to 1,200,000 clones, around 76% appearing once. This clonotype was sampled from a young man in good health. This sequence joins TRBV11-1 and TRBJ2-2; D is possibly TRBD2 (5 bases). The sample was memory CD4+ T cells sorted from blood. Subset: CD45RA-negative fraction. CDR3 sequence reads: CASSSDVSGRGTGELFF. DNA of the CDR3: TGTGCCAGCAGCTCGGATGTTTCAGGTCGGGGCACCGGGGAGCTGTTTTTT.